What follows are 14 T cell receptor beta chains derived from one specimen sequenced in a study of long-term antiretroviral therapy in people with HIV. The run of the v3.0 immunoSEQ assay was at survey level. TCRdb's table, derived via immunoSEQ multiplex PCR, lists solely in-frame clones and lacks some. The data hold some 8,900 clones, with roughly three quarters observed a single time. The source was unsorted PBMCs, collected 1.8 years before starting antiretroviral therapy. The source of these receptors is a man between 40 and 49 years old with HIV.

This chain joins TRBV7-7 and TRBJ1-4, with unresolved D. Germline lookup yields CDR1 SSHAT and CDR2 FNYEAQ (reference sequence). CDR3 length: 15 residues. The V end lost 5 bases, the J end lost 8 bases, and 18 bases lay between the germline ends. Here the CDR3 reads CASSLSGSRGEKLFF. The CDR3, as DNA: TGTGCCAGCAGCCTCTCCGGCAGCCGTGGGGAAAAACTGTTTTTT.

The CDR3 DNA reads as TGTGCCAGCTCACCAAACTCAGGGGGCTACACGGGCGAGCAGTTCTTC. This gives the protein CASSPNSGGYTGEQFF. The rearrangement uses TRBV18 and TRBJ2-1; 8 positions agree with TRBD1. With 2 bases clipped from V and 10 bases from J, the junction kept 13 bases outside the gene matches. Germline CDR1 reads KGHSH; CDR2 reads LQKENI. CDR3 length: 16 residues.

This chain links TRBV7-9 with TRBJ2-5; D call uncertain. V shed 2 bases and J shed 1 base, with 11 bases lying between them. CDR3 length: 15 residues. Germline CDR1 and CDR2: SEHNR and FQNEAQ (reference sequence). The CDR3 reads CASSLLRQSQETQYF. CDR3 coding DNA: TGTGCCAGCAGCTTACTAAGGCAGTCCCAAGAGACCCAGTACTTC.

This chain joins TRBV9 and TRBJ2-3; 7 nucleotides align to TRBD1. Germline CDR1 SGDLS, CDR2 YYNGEE. This CDR3 contains 15 residues. With 4 bases clipped from V and 6 bases from J, the junction kept 11 bases outside the gene matches. CDR3 DNA: TGTGCCAGCAGCTACACAGGGGTCCCCTCCGATACGCAGTATTTT. Its translation: CASSYTGVPSDTQYF.

The V gene is TRBV27, the J gene TRBJ2-7; 7 bases fit TRBD2. The trim removed 4 bases at V and 2 bases at J, leaving 8 bases unmatched. From germline, CDR1 is MNHEY and CDR2 SMNVEV (reference sequence). CDR3 length: 15 amino acids. CDR3 protein: CASSSFRRGAYEQYF. CDR3 coding DNA: TGTGCCAGCAGTTCATTCAGACGGGGGGCCTACGAGCAGTACTTC.

The chain employs TRBV5-1 and TRBJ1-2; 9 nucleotides align to TRBD1. The J segment lost 2 bases and the V segment lost 3 bases, leaving 2 bases of the junction unmatched. CDR3 length: 14 amino acids. Germline V gene data show CDR1 as SGHRS and CDR2 as YFSETQ. The CDR3 nucleotides read TGCGCCAGCAGCTCCGGACAGGGGAACTATGGCTACACCTTC. This sequence encodes CASSSGQGNYGYTF.

The rearrangement uses TRBV27 and TRBJ2-2, with TRBD2 identical over 7 bases. CDR1 is MNHEY and CDR2 is SMNVEV in the germline V gene (reference sequence). The CDR3 length is 15 residues. V dropped 2 bases and J dropped 0; count of bases not matched to a gene: 0. CDR3 residues: CASSLRGANTGELFF. The DNA for the CDR3 is TGTGCCAGCAGTTTACGGGGGGCGAACACCGGGGAGCTGTTTTTT.

The chain employs TRBV7-9 and TRBJ2-2, with 12 bases lining up with TRBD1. The germline gives CDR1 SEHNR, CDR2 FQNEAQ (reference sequence). This CDR3 spans 16 amino acids. The trim removed 2 bases at V and 6 bases at J, leaving 4 bases unmatched. CDR3 nucleotide sequence: TGTGCCAGCAGCTTAACGGGACAGGGGGCAGCCGGGGAGCTGTTTTTT. It codes for CASSLTGQGAAGELFF.

The chain couples TRBV5-6 to TRBJ2-1, with 7 bases aligning to TRBD2. J was trimmed by 8 bases and V by 4 bases; bases with no gene match: 9. CDR1 is SGHDT and CDR2 is YYEEEE in the germline V gene. There are 14 residues in the CDR3. The CDR3 nucleotides are TGTGCCAGCAGCCGCGGACTAGGTAGGCATGAGCAGTTCTTC. This sequence encodes CASSRGLGRHEQFF.

V usage is TRBV30 and J usage is TRBJ1-2, with 8 bases matching TRBD1. The CDR3 length is 15 residues. The V gene's germline CDR1 is GTSNPN and CDR2 SVGIG (reference sequence). V was clipped by 3 bases and J by 1 base; unmatched bases: 7. The CDR3 DNA sequence: TGTGCCTGGAGGGGGGACAGGCTCTTTAACTATGGCTACACCTTC. It translates to CAWRGDRLFNYGYTF.

The chain combines TRBV7-8 with TRBJ1-2, with D possibly being TRBD1 (5 bases). This CDR3 comprises 16 residues. Trimming removed 0 bases at V and 4 bases at J, with 15 bases between. CDR1 SGHVS and CDR2 FQNEAQ come from the germline V gene. CDR3 residues: CASSLAAGGAAYGYTF. CDR3 sequence (DNA): TGTGCCAGCAGCTTAGCTGCAGGCGGGGCTGCCTATGGCTACACCTTC.

This clone was seen only a few times. The chain recombines TRBV7-9 with TRBJ1-3, with D perhaps matching TRBD1 (6 bases). Germline V gene sequence: CDR1 SEHNR, CDR2 FQNEAQ (reference sequence). V lost 7 bases and J lost 2, with 15 bases in between. This CDR3 is 15 amino acids long. The CDR3 region is CASTVTGTTGNTIYF. In DNA form, the CDR3 reads TGTGCCAGCACAGTGACCGGGACAACTGGAAACACCATATATTTT.

The rearrangement joins TRBV7-7 to TRBJ2-1; no firm D call. CDR3 size: 13 residues. Trimming took 3 bases from V and 3 from J, leaving 6 bases between them. In germline, CDR1 is SSHAT, CDR2 FNYEAQ (reference sequence). The CDR3 is CASSLDGYNEQFF. CDR3 coding DNA: TGTGCCAGCAGCTTGGACGGCTACAATGAGCAGTTCTTC.

V usage is TRBV5-1 and J usage is TRBJ1-4; D remains ambiguous. Germline V gives CDR1 SGHRS, CDR2 YFSETQ. The V end lost 1 base, the J end lost 8 bases, and 6 bases lay between the germline ends. The CDR3 covers 12 residues. CDR3 DNA sequence: TGCGCCAGCAGCTTGCTTGGAGAAAAACTGTTTTTT. Its translation: CASSLLGEKLFF.